The 20 T cell receptor beta chains below were found in one sample sequenced in a study of cytomegalovirus exposure and HLA in healthy donors. PCR was performed using 60 Vbeta and 13 Jbeta primers. TCRdb's table, derived via immunoSEQ multiplex PCR, lists solely in-frame clones and lacks some. This sample's clone table lists around 210,000 clones. Source material: PBMCs. Every receptor here comes from a woman in her 30s in good health and CMV-seropositive.

V gene TRBV6-5 combines with J gene TRBJ1-5, with a tentative D call TRBD1 (6 bases). The CDR3 runs 13 residues. CDR1 is MNHEY, CDR2 SVGAGI, per germline. V was cut by 1 base and J by 6 bases, with 7 bases left in between. CDR3 in amino acids: CASSYLGAQPQHF. The CDR3, as DNA: TGTGCCAGCAGTTACTTGGGGGCTCAGCCCCAGCATTTT.

CDR3 in amino acids: CASSLGGGNSPLHF. The CDR3 nucleotides are TGTGCCAGCAGCTTAGGGGGGGGAAATTCACCCCTCCACTTT. The V and J genes are TRBV7-6 and TRBJ1-6; TRBD1 is a possible D gene (5 bases). This CDR3 has 14 residues. Deletions cut 1 base from V and 7 bases from J, with 8 bases between. CDR1 SGHVS and CDR2 FNYEAQ come from the germline V gene.

The J gene is TRBJ2-1, the V gene TRBV28, with TRBD1 matching over 9 bases. Germline V CDR1 and CDR2: MDHEN, SYDVKM. The junction had 18 bases not matched to a gene; V was cut back by 6 bases and J by 9 bases. This CDR3 comprises 17 residues. CDR3 in DNA: TGTGCCAGCAGGCGATCTGTGGGGACAGGGACAAGGGGTGAGCAGTTCTTC. Its translation is CASRRSVGTGTRGEQFF.

This chain uses TRBV6-5 with TRBJ1-1, with a weak D call TRBD1 (5 bases). With 2 bases removed from V and 2 bases from J, the gap between germline ends came to 9 bases. Germline V CDR1 and CDR2: MNHEY, SVGAGI. This CDR3 contains 14 residues. CDR3 amino acids: CASSYRGINTEAFF. The CDR3 DNA follows: TGTGCCAGCAGTTACCGGGGGATCAACACTGAAGCTTTCTTT.

The chain recombines TRBV5-1 with TRBJ1-6; TRBD1 matches 7 bases. Germline-derived CDR1 and CDR2 are SGHRS and YFSETQ. The CDR3 totals 14 residues. Trimming took 3 bases from V and 9 from J; bases not matched to a gene: 6. The CDR3 loop is CASSSETGSSPLHF. The DNA for the CDR3 is TGCGCCAGCAGCTCTGAGACAGGGAGTTCACCCCTCCACTTT.

The chain couples TRBV25-1 to TRBJ2-5, with TRBD2 matching 8 bases. V dropped 2 bases and J dropped 5; count of bases not matched to a gene: 10. Germline V lookup: CDR1 MGHDK, CDR2 SYGVNS. The CDR3 runs 16 residues. Here the CDR3 reads CASSETPAGVRETQYF. For the CDR3, the DNA is TGTGCCAGCAGTGAAACCCCAGCGGGAGTGAGGGAGACCCAGTACTTC.

The V call is TRBV6-1, the J call TRBJ2-1, with D maybe TRBD1 (6 bases). V dropped 2 bases and J dropped 6 bases, with 14 bases sitting between them. The CDR3 is 15 amino acids. Per the germline V gene, CDR1 is MNHNS and CDR2 is SASEGT. This CDR3 is CASSELVRGSNEQFF. CDR3 coding DNA: TGTGCCAGCAGTGAATTGGTCAGGGGAAGCAATGAGCAGTTCTTC.

J is TRBJ1-1 and V is TRBV28; 7 positions agree with TRBD1. The V and J ends lost 7 bases and 2 bases, in that order; junction bases with no gene match: 7. The germline CDR1 and CDR2 sequences are MDHEN and SYDVKM. The CDR3 is made up of 14 amino acids. CDR3 sequence reads: CASTTRTGNTEAFF. The CDR3, as DNA: TGTGCCAGCACCACCCGGACAGGAAACACTGAAGCTTTCTTT.

This rearrangement joins TRBV10-2 to TRBJ2-1; 9 bases align to TRBD2. The CDR3 length is 15 residues. The V segment lost 4 bases and the J segment 9 bases; nucleotides outside the gene matches: 10. Germline-derived CDR1 and CDR2 are WSHSY and SAAADI. CDR3 in amino acids: CASSGLAGPGGEQFF. The CDR3 DNA sequence: TGCGCCAGCAGTGGGCTAGCGGGGCCCGGGGGTGAGCAGTTCTTC.

This chain links TRBV7-9 with TRBJ2-3; D uncertain. Germline V CDR1 and CDR2: SEHNR, FQNEAQ (reference sequence). The ends were cut back, 4 bases at V and 4 bases at J, with 3 bases in the middle. The CDR3 totals 11 residues. The CDR3 reads CASSSSDTQYF. DNA of the CDR3: TGTGCCAGCAGCTCCTCAGATACGCAGTATTTT.

V and J are TRBV5-6 and TRBJ2-2, with D possibly being TRBD1 (6 bases). Germline V gene data show CDR1 as SGHDT and CDR2 as YYEEEE. The V end was cut by 4 bases, the J end by 3 bases, with 10 bases between. The CDR3 is 14 residues long. Written as DNA, the CDR3 is TGTGCCAGCAGCAAAGGGGGTTACACCGGGGAGCTGTTTTTT. This codes for CASSKGGYTGELFF. Variable domain in full (rest from reference TRBV5-6 and TRBJ2-2): DAGVTQSPTHLIKTRGQQVTLRCSPKSGHDTVSWYQQALGQGPQFIFQYYEEEERQRGNFPDRFSGHQFPNYSSELNVNALLLGDSALYLCASSKGGYTGELFFGEGSRLTVL.

The chain has TRBV4-1 and TRBJ1-6; TRBD1 matches at 8 bases. CDR1 is MGHRA, CDR2 YSYEKL, per germline. This CDR3 region has 19 residues. After removal of 2 bases from V and 4 bases from J, the junction contained 13 bases not matched to a gene. This CDR3 is CASSQTESRGLGYNSPLHF. CDR3 sequence (DNA): TGCGCCAGCAGCCAAACTGAAAGCAGGGGGCTTGGGTATAATTCACCCCTCCACTTT.

The chain carries TRBV7-7 and TRBJ2-3; no reliable D call. This CDR3 has 14 residues. The germline V gene encodes CDR1 SSHAT and CDR2 FNYEAQ (reference sequence). Deletions cut 2 bases from V and 2 bases from J, with 8 bases between. CDR3 protein: CASSLLQTTDTQYF. In DNA form, the CDR3 reads TGTGCCAGCAGCTTACTACAGACCACAGATACGCAGTATTTT. Full variable domain (remainder filled in from reference TRBV7-7 and TRBJ2-3): GAGVSQSPRYKVTKRGQDVTLRCDPISSHATLYWYQQALGQGPEFLTYFNYEAQPDKSGLPSDRFSAERPEGSISTLTIQRTEQRDSAMYRCASSLLQTTDTQYFGPGTRLTVL.

The rearrangement joins TRBV10-1 to TRBJ2-3; D gene ambiguous. This CDR3 region has 15 residues. The ends were cut back, 3 bases at V and 0 bases at J, with 10 bases in the middle. From germline, CDR1 is WNHNN and CDR2 SYGVQD (reference sequence). CDR3 bases: TGCGCCAGCAGTGACGGGTATACTAGCACAGATACGCAGTATTTT. It specifies CASSDGYTSTDTQYF.

V is TRBV6-4 and J is TRBJ1-4; 9 bases fit TRBD1. The CDR3 runs to 14 residues. In germline, CDR1 is MRHNA, CDR2 SNTAGT. V was clipped by 4 bases and J by 8 bases; unmatched bases: 5. CDR3 sequence reads: CASSVGTGKEKLFF. CDR3 DNA: TGTGCCAGCAGTGTCGGGACAGGGAAAGAAAAACTGTTTTTT.

The CDR3 DNA sequence: TGTGCCAGCAGCGTAGTAGCGGGTATGGAGACCCAGTACTTC. Its translation is CASSVVAGMETQYF. The V gene is TRBV9, the J gene TRBJ2-5; TRBD2 aligns across 7 bases. Trimming at V came to 0 bases and at J to 5 bases, leaving 4 bases not matched to a gene. Germline CDR1 SGDLS, CDR2 YYNGEE. The CDR3 consists of 14 residues.

The rearrangement uses TRBV18 and TRBJ1-6; 12 nucleotides line up with TRBD1. The CDR3 totals 21 residues. Germline V CDR1 and CDR2: KGHSH, LQKENI. V lost 5 bases to trimming and J lost 9 bases; unmatched junction nucleotides: 23. The CDR3 is CASSSMKSLLGDRGPVSPLHF. The DNA of the CDR3 is TGTGCCAGCTCATCTATGAAGAGCCTACTAGGGGACAGGGGGCCAGTTTCACCCCTCCACTTT.

The J gene is TRBJ1-3, the V gene TRBV18; TRBD1 agrees at 9 bases. Germline lookup yields CDR1 KGHSH and CDR2 LQKENI. With V trimmed by 5 bases and J by 0 bases, 8 bases remained unmatched. This CDR3 is 17 amino acids long. CDR3 in amino acids: CASSAQGTGSSGNTIYF. In nucleotides, the CDR3 is TGTGCCAGCTCAGCTCAAGGGACAGGGTCCTCTGGAAACACCATATATTTT.

This sequence joins TRBV30 and TRBJ1-2; TRBD1 might be the D (5 bases). This CDR3 has 13 residues. V was shortened by 0 bases and J by 8 bases, with 13 bases between the two germline ends. Germline loops: CDR1 GTSNPN, CDR2 SVGIG (reference sequence). The CDR3 nucleotides are TGTGCCTGGAGTGTTGGGTCAGGGAAAGGCTACACCTTC. Residues: CAWSVGSGKGYTF.

V and J are TRBV5-1 and TRBJ2-1; TRBD2 matches at 9 bases. Unmatched junction bases numbered 6, after V lost 0 bases and J lost 2 bases. Germline CDR1 is SGHRS and CDR2 is YFSETQ. There are 17 residues in the CDR3. The CDR3 sequence: CASSLVPSGNPYNEQFF. CDR3 DNA: TGCGCCAGCAGCTTGGTGCCTAGCGGGAACCCCTACAATGAGCAGTTCTTC.